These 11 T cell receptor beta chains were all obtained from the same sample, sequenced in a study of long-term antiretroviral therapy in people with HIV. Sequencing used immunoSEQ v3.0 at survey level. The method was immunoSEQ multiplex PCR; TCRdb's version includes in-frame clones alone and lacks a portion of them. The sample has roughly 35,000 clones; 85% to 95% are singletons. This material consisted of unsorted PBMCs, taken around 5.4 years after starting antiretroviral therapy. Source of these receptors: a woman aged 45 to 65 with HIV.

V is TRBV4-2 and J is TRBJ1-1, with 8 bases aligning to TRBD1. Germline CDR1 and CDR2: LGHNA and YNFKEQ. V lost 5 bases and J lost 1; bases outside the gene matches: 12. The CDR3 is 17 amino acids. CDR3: CASSGRLSGTGNTEAFF. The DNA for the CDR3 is TGTGCCAGCAGCGGAAGGCTATCCGGGACAGGGAACACTGAAGCTTTCTTT.

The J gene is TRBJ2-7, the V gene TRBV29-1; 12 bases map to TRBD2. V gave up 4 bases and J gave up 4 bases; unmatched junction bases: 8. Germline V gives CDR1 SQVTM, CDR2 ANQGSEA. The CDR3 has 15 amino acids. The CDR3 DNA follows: TGCAGCGTTGCTAGCGGGGGGGCAATTAGTTACGAGCAGTACTTC. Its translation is CSVASGGAISYEQYF.

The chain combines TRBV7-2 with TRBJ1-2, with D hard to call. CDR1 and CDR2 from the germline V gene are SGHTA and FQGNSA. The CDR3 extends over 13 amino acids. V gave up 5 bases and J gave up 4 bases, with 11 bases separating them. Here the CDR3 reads CASSPNSGYGYTF. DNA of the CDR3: TGTGCCAGCAGCCCGAACTCGGGCTATGGCTACACCTTC. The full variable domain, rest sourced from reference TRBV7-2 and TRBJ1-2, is GAGVSQSPSNKVTEKGKDVELRCDPISGHTALYWYRQSLGQGLEFLIYFQGNSAPDKSGLPSDRFSAERTGGSVSTLTIQRTQQEDSAVYLCASSPNSGYGYTFGSGTRLTVV.

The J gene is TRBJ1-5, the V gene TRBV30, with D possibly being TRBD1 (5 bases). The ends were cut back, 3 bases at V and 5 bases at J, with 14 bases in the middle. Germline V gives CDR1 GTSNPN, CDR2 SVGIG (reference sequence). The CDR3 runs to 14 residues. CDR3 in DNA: TGTGCCTGGAGGGGCTCCGGGGGTGATCAGCCCCAGCATTTT. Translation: CAWRGSGGDQPQHF.

The DNA for the CDR3 is TGTGCCAGCAGCAGAACAGTCTACAATGAGCAGTTCTTC. Protein: CASSRTVYNEQFF. The chain joins TRBV7-2 to TRBJ2-1; D unresolved. The CDR3 is 13 residues long. The germline V and J ends were trimmed by 5 bases and 3 bases, with 8 bases remaining between them. Looked up from germline, CDR1 is SGHTA and CDR2 is FQGNSA.

The CDR3: CASSYTQGEGTEAFF. CDR3 sequence (DNA): TGTGCCAGCAGTTACACGCAGGGGGAGGGCACTGAAGCTTTCTTT. V gene TRBV6-5 combines with J gene TRBJ1-1; 7 nucleotides match TRBD1. The germline V gene has CDR1 MNHEY and CDR2 SVGAGI. This CDR3 is built from 15 residues. J was trimmed by 4 bases and V by 2 bases; bases with no gene match: 7.

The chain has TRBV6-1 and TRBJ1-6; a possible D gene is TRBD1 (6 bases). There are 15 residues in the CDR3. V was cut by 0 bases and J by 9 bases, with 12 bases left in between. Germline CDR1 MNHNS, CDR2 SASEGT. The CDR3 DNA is TGTGCCAGCAGTGAAGCTGGGGGCTCTAGTTCACCCCTCCACTTT. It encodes CASSEAGGSSSPLHF.

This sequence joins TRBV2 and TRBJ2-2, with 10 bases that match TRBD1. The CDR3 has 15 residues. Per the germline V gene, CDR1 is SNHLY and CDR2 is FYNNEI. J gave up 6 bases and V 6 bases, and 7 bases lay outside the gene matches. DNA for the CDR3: TGTGCCAGCAGGATAGACAGGGGGCAGGCCGGGGAGCTGTTTTTT. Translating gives CASRIDRGQAGELFF.

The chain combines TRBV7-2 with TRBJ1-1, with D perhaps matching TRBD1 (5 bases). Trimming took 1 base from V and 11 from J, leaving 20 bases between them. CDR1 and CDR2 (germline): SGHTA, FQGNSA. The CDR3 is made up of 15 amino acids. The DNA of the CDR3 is TGTGCCAGCAGCTTAGACTCCGGGACCCAAGTCGGCGCTTTCTTT. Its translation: CASSLDSGTQVGAFF.

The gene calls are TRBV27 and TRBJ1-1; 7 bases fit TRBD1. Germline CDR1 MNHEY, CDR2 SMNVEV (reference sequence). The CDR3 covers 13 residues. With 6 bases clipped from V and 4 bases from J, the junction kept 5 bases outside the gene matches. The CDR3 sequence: CASRMTGPTEAFF. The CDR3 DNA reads TGTGCCAGCAGGATGACAGGGCCCACTGAAGCTTTCTTT.

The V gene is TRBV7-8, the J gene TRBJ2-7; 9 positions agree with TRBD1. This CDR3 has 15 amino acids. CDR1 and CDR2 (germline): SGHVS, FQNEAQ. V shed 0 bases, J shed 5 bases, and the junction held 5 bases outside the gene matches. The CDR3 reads CASSLASGQGNEQYF. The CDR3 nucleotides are TGTGCCAGCAGCTTAGCCTCGGGACAGGGTAACGAGCAGTACTTC.